This TCR beta chain is drawn from a study of PD-L1 blockade in urothelial cancer. The CDR3 contains 18 residues. CDR1 SGDLS and CDR2 YYNGEE come from the germline V gene. The germline V and J ends were trimmed by 5 bases and 0 bases, with 20 bases remaining between them. Using immunoSEQ multiplex PCR, the repertoire was profiled, and TCRdb retains in-frame clones only, with some absent. The table lists about 30,000 clones, 80% to 90% of them singletons. The sequence derives from a man aged 45-60 years with urothelial cancer. The starting material was PBMCs, obtained around atezolizumab (anti-PD-L1) treatment. The chain links TRBV9 to TRBJ2-2; D unresolved. DNA for the CDR3: TGTGCCAGCAGTGTACATGGGCGAGTTCCCACGAACACCGGGGAGCTGTTTTTT. The encoded protein is CASSVHGRVPTNTGELFF.